The clone carrying this T cell receptor (beta chain) occurred once. The data were taken from a study of blood T cell repertoires in COVID-19. On the study more broadly: The United States, Italy and Spain provided the acute and convalescent COVID-19 samples. In each case, the material was cDNA or gDNA derived from T cells, B-cell-depleted T cells, or PBMCs.

Original handling: Reference gene primers were amplified, and this amplification served to estimate nucleated cell counts. The method was immunoSEQ multiplex PCR; TCRdb's version includes in-frame clones alone and lacks a portion of them. Clone size and V and J calls were adopted from that table, with D and trimming inferred from the DNA. The sample yields under 25,000 clones, approximately 83% seen once. Germline CDR1 reads LNHDA; CDR2 reads SQIVND (reference sequence). CDR3 length: 15 amino acids. Trimming at V came to 3 bases and at J to 0 bases, leaving 1 base not matched to a gene. The receptor comes from a man older than 75 with active or convalescent COVID-19. The sequenced sample was peripheral blood. V and J are TRBV19 and TRBJ2-1; 8 bases are shared with TRBD1. CDR3 sequence reads: CASSMDRDSYNEQFF. The CDR3 nucleotides are TGTGCCAGTAGTATGGACAGGGACTCCTACAATGAGCAGTTCTTC.